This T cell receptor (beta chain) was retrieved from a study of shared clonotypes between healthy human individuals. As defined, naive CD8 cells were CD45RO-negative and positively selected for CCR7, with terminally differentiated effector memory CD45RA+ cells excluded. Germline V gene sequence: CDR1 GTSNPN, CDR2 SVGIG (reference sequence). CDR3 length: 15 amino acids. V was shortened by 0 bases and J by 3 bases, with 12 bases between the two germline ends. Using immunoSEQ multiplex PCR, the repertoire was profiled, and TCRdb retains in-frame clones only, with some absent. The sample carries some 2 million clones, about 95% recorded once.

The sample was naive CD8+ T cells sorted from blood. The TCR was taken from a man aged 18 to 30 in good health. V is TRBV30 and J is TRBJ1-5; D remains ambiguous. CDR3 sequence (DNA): TGTGCCTGGAGTGTACGGGGAGGGAACAATCAGCCCCAGCATTTT. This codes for CAWSVRGGNNQPQHF. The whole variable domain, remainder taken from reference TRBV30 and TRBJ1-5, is SQTIHQWPATLVQPVGSPLSLECTVEGTSNPNLYWYRQAAGRGLQLLFYSVGIGQISSEVPQNLSASRPQDRQFILSSKKLLLSDSGFYLCAWSVRGGNNQPQHFGDGTRLSIL.